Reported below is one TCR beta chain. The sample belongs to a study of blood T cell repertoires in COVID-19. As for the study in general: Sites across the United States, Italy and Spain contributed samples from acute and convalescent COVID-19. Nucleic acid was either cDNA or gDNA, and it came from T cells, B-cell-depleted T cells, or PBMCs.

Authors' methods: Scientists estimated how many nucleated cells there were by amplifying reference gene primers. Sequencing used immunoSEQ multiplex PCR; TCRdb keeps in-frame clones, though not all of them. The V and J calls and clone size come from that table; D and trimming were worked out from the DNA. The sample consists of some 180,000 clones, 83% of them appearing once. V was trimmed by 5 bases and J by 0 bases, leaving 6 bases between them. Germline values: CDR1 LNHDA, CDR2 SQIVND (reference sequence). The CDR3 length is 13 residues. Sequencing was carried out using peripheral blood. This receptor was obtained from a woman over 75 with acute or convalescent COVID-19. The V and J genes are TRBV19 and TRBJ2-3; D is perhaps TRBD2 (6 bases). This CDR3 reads CASSGGSTDTQYF. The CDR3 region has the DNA TGTGCCAGTAGTGGGGGGAGCACAGATACGCAGTATTTT.